This T cell receptor (beta chain) was obtained from a study of shared clonotypes between healthy human individuals. Study summary: Donors, aged 18 to 49, were a couple of women and three men. Study-wide results and limits: All-four-donor shared clonotypes had higher generation probabilities than non-shared clonotypes did.

Germline lookup yields CDR1 SGDLS and CDR2 YYNGEE. The CDR3 spans 16 residues. The germline V and J ends were trimmed by 4 bases and 3 bases, with 20 bases remaining between them. In this sample, this clone turned up a few times. Antigen specificity is unknown. This was a deep-level run. The input for sorted-subset replicate PCRs was around 0.2 ug DNA, approximately 30,000 T cell genomes. Sequencing used immunoSEQ multiplex PCR; TCRdb keeps in-frame clones, though not all of them. The repertoire holds some 690,000 clones, with 90% as singletons. The TCR was taken from a man between 18 and 29 years old in good health. Some clones in this sample may be carry-over from other donors' samples. Sequencing input: memory CD8+ T cells from PBMCs. Subset defined: CD45RO+ cells pooled with CCR7-negative TemRA cells. The chain is built from TRBV9 and TRBJ2-7; tentative D call: TRBD2 (6 bases). The CDR3 spells CASSPSGRSQSYEQYF. The CDR3 DNA is TGTGCCAGCAGCCCGTCCGGGAGATCCCAGAGCTACGAGCAGTACTTC.